This T cell receptor (beta chain) was sequenced during a study of long-term antiretroviral therapy in people with HIV. To note about this clone: The antigen remains unidentified.

The CDR3 runs 14 residues. Germline V gene data show CDR1 as SGHNT and CDR2 as YYREEE (reference sequence). The V gene lost 0 bases and the J gene lost 7 bases, with 10 bases spanning the gap. General study points: Following ART, diversity rose but still fell short of transplant donor controls.

The assay used was immunoSEQ (version v3.0), run at survey level. Sequencing was designed to cover about 35,000-50,000 T-cell genomes in each sample. Some clones are missing from TCRdb's copy, which holds only in-frame ones; the method was immunoSEQ multiplex PCR. The sample shows tens of thousands of clones, approximately 84% of them seen only once. At least one PBMC sample before ART and at least two after were required. The specimen comprised unsorted PBMCs, sampled 3.1 years after starting antiretroviral therapy. V is TRBV5-4 and J is TRBJ2-2; D is undetermined. This receptor was identified in a woman in her fifties or sixties with HIV. CDR3 coding DNA: TGTGCCAGCAGCTTGGCCCCGGCCAACGGGGAGCTGTTTTTT. Residues: CASSLAPANGELFF.